The rows below give T cell receptor beta chains drawn from one sample of a study of shared clonotypes between healthy human individuals. Produced via immunoSEQ multiplex PCR; TCRdb's table is partial and in-frame only. Of 2 million to 2.5 million clones listed, over 85% are singletons. Sequencing used naive CD4+ T cells from PBMCs. The receptors come from a man aged 18 to 30 in good health. Some clones in this sample may be carry-over from other donors' samples. The CDR3 runs from the conserved cysteine through the conserved F or W. The D gene is left open where the match is weak. The listing skips clone size in some rows; elsewhere it reads once, few, many or a size class.

clone_size	d_call	v_call	j_call	cdr3_nt	cdr3_aa
NA	TRBD2	TRBV5-1	TRBJ2-2	TGCGCCAGCAGCGCCGGGACTAAGGTGAACGGGGAGCTGTTTTTT	CASSAGTKVNGELFF
NA	TRBD2	TRBV5-1	TRBJ2-1	TGCGCCAGCAGCTTGGCCCGACTAGCGGGCAATGAGCAGTTCTTC	CASSLARLAGNEQFF
NA	TRBD1	TRBV6-1	TRBJ1-2	TGTGCCAGCAACCCTCGGGACAGGGTTGGCGGCTACACCTTC	CASNPRDRVGGYTF
NA	TRBD2	TRBV28	TRBJ2-7	TGTGCCAGCAGTTTGGGGGGACTAGCGGGCTACGAGCAGTACTTC	CASSLGGLAGYEQYF
NA	NA	TRBV28	TRBJ1-2	TGTGCCAGCAGTTTAGAGACAAACTATGGCTACACCTTC	CASSLETNYGYTF
NA	TRBD1	TRBV28	TRBJ1-2	TGTGCCAGCAGTCCGGGACAGGGGGCGCCCTATGGCTACACCTTC	CASSPGQGAPYGYTF
NA	TRBD1	TRBV18	TRBJ1-3	TGTGCCAGCTCACCGTCAGGACAGGGCTTTGGAAACACCATATATTTT	CASSPSGQGFGNTIYF
NA	NA	TRBV29-1	TRBJ2-3	TGCAGCGTTGAAGAGAACGACAGCACAGATACGCAGTATTTT	CSVEENDSTDTQYF
NA	NA	TRBV30	TRBJ2-5	TGTGCCTGGAGTACATTGGAGACCCAGTACTTC	CAWSTLETQYF
NA	NA	TRBV5-6	TRBJ2-7	TGTGCCAGCAGCCCAATAACGCGATCTCCAGGGGAGCAGTACTTC	CASSPITRSPGEQYF
NA	NA	TRBV4-1	TRBJ1-3	TGCGCCAGCAGCCAAGAATCAATCTACTCTGGAAACACCATATATTTT	CASSQESIYSGNTIYF
NA	TRBD2	TRBV7-9	TRBJ2-1	TGTGCCAGCAGTAGGGCAGGGTTAGCCAGCGGGGCAAACAATGAGCAGTTCTTC	CASSRAGLASGANNEQFF
NA	TRBD1	TRBV9	TRBJ1-2	TGTGCCAGCAGCGCGAGACAGGGCGGGAACTATGGCTACACCTTC	CASSARQGGNYGYTF
NA	NA	TRBV29-1	TRBJ1-1	TGCAGCGTTTGGGAGCAAATGAACACTGAAGCTTTCTTT	CSVWEQMNTEAFF
NA	TRBD2	TRBV4-1	TRBJ2-3	TGCGCCAGCAGCCAACTAGCGGGAGGGCTAGGAGATACGCAGTATTTT	CASSQLAGGLGDTQYF
NA	NA	TRBV7-2	TRBJ1-1	TGTGCCAGCAGCCGCGTAGGGGGGATGAACACTGAAGCTTTCTTT	CASSRVGGMNTEAFF
NA	NA	TRBV6-5	TRBJ1-1	TGTGCCAGCAGCCCCCGGGTCCGCAAGTCTGAAGCTTTCTTT	CASSPRVRKSEAFF
NA	TRBD2	TRBV5-1	TRBJ2-3	TGCGCCAGCAGCCTGGGGGGACTAGCGGGAGGTTCCACAGATACGCAGTATTTT	CASSLGGLAGGSTDTQYF
NA	NA	TRBV19	TRBJ2-2	TGTGCCAGTAGTATCCACCGACGGACCAACACCGGGGAGCTGTTTTTT	CASSIHRRTNTGELFF
NA	NA	TRBV27	TRBJ1-4	TGTGCCAGCAGTTCGGGTGGAGGGTTTTCAACTAATGAAAAACTGTTTTTT	CASSSGGGFSTNEKLFF
NA	NA	TRBV6-5	TRBJ1-1	TGTGCCAGCAGTCTACGTCGGGGGGGGACTGAAGCTTTCTTT	CASSLRRGGTEAFF
NA	NA	TRBV7-2	TRBJ1-3	TGTGCCAGCAGCTTGGGACCAGGGGGAAACACCATATATTTT	CASSLGPGGNTIYF
NA	NA	TRBV7-3	TRBJ2-7	TGTGCCAGCAGCTTAACTCGGGGGGCCGAGCAGTACTTC	CASSLTRGAEQYF
NA	NA	TRBV11-2	TRBJ2-7	TGTGCCAGCAGCTTAACGGCCTACGAGCAGTACTTC	CASSLTAYEQYF
NA	TRBD1	TRBV9	TRBJ1-2	TGTGCCAGCAGCGTAACCCGACAGGGGTATGGCTACACCTTC	CASSVTRQGYGYTF
NA	TRBD1	TRBV5-1	TRBJ2-7	TGCGCCAGCAGGCCCGGGACAGGGCTTAACTACGAGCAGTACTTC	CASRPGTGLNYEQYF
NA	TRBD1	TRBV11-2	TRBJ1-5	TGTGCCAGCAGCGCGGGGGGACAGGGGGCAAGTCAGCCCCAGCATTTT	CASSAGGQGASQPQHF
once	NA	TRBV5-1	TRBJ2-5	TGCGCCAGCAGCTTGGGGGAGCGTCAAGAGACCCAGTACTTC	CASSLGERQETQYF
NA	TRBD1	TRBV9	TRBJ2-2	TGTGCCAGCAGCATTTGGACAGGGTTGGGCGGGGAGCTGTTTTTT	CASSIWTGLGGELFF
once	TRBD2	TRBV6-4	TRBJ2-7	TGTGCCAGCAGTGACTCGGCTAGCGGGATGGATCCATACTTC	CASSDSASGMDPYF
NA	NA	TRBV10-3	TRBJ2-7	TGTGCCATCAGTGACAGACAGGATTTCGAGCAGTACTTC	CAISDRQDFEQYF
once	NA	TRBV7-8	TRBJ2-1	TGTGCCAGCAGCTTAGGTGGGAGTAGCGACAATGAGCAGTTCTTC	CASSLGGSSDNEQFF
NA	TRBD1	TRBV7-9	TRBJ1-2	TGTGCCAGCAGCGCCGACACAGGGGTTAGTGGCTACACCTTC	CASSADTGVSGYTF